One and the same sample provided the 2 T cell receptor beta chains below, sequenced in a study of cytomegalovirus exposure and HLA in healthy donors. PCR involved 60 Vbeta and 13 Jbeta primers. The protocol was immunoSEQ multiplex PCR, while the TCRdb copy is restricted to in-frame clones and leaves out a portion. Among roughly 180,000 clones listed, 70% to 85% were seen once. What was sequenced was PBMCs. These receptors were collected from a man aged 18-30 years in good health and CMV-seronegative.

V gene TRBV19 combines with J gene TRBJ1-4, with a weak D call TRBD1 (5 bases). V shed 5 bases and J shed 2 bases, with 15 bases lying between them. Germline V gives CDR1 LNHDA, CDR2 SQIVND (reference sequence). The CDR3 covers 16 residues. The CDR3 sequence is CASSDSRRGTNEKLFF. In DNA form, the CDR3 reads TGTGCCAGTAGTGACTCCCGAAGGGGTACTAATGAAAAACTGTTTTTT.

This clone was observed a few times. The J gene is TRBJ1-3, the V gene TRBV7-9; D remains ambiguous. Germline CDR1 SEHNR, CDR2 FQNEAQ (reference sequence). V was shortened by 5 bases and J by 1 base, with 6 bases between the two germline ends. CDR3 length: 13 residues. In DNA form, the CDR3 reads TGTGCCAGCAGCCCCACATCTGGAAACACCATATATTTT. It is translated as CASSPTSGNTIYF.